The 28 T cell receptor beta chains below all came from one sample that was sequenced in a study of blood T cell repertoires in COVID-19. The protocol was immunoSEQ multiplex PCR, while the TCRdb copy is restricted to in-frame clones and leaves out a portion. The data contain around 700,000 clones, over 80% of them singletons. Specimen: peripheral blood. Receptors were obtained from a woman younger than 30 with acute or convalescent COVID-19.

This clone was seen just once. The chain recombines TRBV2 with TRBJ1-2; possibly TRBD1 for D (5 bases). Germline CDR1 and CDR2: SNHLY and FYNNEI. The ends were cut back, 11 bases at V and 5 bases at J, with 15 bases in the middle. The length of the CDR3 is 12 residues. The chain's CDR3 is CARREEGYGYTF. In nucleotides, the CDR3 is TGTGCCCGCCGGGAAGAGGGGTATGGCTACACCTTC.

The chain employs TRBV4-3 and TRBJ1-5; TRBD1 is a possible D gene (6 bases). Germline values: CDR1 LGHNA, CDR2 YSLEER. The CDR3 is 15 amino acids. Trimming shortened V by 0 bases and J by 5 bases, and 11 bases separated the two germline ends. DNA for the CDR3: TGCGCCAGCAGCCAAGATGGGGGGGCCGATCAGCCCCAGCATTTT. Amino acid sequence: CASSQDGGADQPQHF.

The chain recombines TRBV6-5 with TRBJ1-3, with no clear D. Germline values: CDR1 MNHEY, CDR2 SVGAGI. V was clipped by 5 bases and J by 0 bases, with 8 bases between them. The CDR3 has 14 amino acids. The CDR3 DNA is TGTGCCAGCAGTCGGGATTTCTCTGGAAACACCATATATTTT. Translated, it gives CASSRDFSGNTIYF.

The rearrangement links TRBV10-3 to TRBJ2-7; 11 positions match TRBD2. The CDR3 has 16 amino acids. The V and J ends lost 0 bases and 4 bases, in that order; junction bases with no gene match: 5. Germline V lookup: CDR1 ENHRY, CDR2 SYGVKD. The CDR3 nucleotides are TGTGCCATCAGTGAGTCCAGTACTAGCGGGGGATACGAGCAGTACTTC. It encodes CAISESSTSGGYEQYF.

The chain combines TRBV11-3 with TRBJ2-1; TRBD2 might be the D (5 bases). This CDR3 has 13 residues. Trimming stripped 5 bases from V and 8 bases from J, with 13 bases between. Germline assignment: CDR1 SGHNT and CDR2 YENEEA. CDR3: CASSPEGYDEQFF. Written as DNA, the CDR3 is TGTGCCAGCAGCCCCGAGGGTTACGATGAGCAGTTCTTC. Looking up the rest from reference TRBV11-3 and TRBJ2-1 gives the full variable domain: EAGVVQSPRYKIIEKKQPVAFWCNPISGHNTLYWYLQNLGQGPELLIRYENEEAVDDSQLPKDRFSAERLKGVDSTLKIQPAELGDSAVYLCASSPEGYDEQFFGPGTRLTVL.

The chain recombines TRBV6-2 or TRBV6-3 with TRBJ2-2; D is unclear. V shed 0 bases and J shed 1 base, with 6 bases lying between them. CDR1 and CDR2 from the germline V gene are MNHEY and SVGEGT. The length of the CDR3 is 15 residues. The CDR3 reads CASSYSPLNTGELFF. CDR3 nucleotide sequence: TGTGCCAGCAGTTACTCCCCCCTGAACACCGGGGAGCTGTTTTTT.

In this sample, this clone turned up once. The chain recombines TRBV7-2 with TRBJ2-1; 9 bases are shared with TRBD2. CDR1 and CDR2 from the germline V gene are SGHTA and FQGNSA. The trim removed 2 bases at V and 4 bases at J, leaving 3 bases unmatched. This CDR3 has 15 residues. As DNA, the CDR3 is TGTGCCAGCAGCTTAAGGGGACTAGCTTACAATGAGCAGTTCTTC. Amino acids: CASSLRGLAYNEQFF.

This chain connects TRBV3-1 (or the pseudogene TRBV3-2) to TRBJ1-1; possibly TRBD1 for D (6 bases). V was trimmed by 2 bases and J by 2 bases, leaving 18 bases between them. Germline values: CDR1 LGHDT, CDR2 YNNKEL (reference sequence). The CDR3 totals 17 residues. CDR3: CASSQPFEGTTNTEAFF. Here the CDR3 DNA reads TGTGCCAGCAGCCAACCATTCGAGGGGACAACCAACACTGAAGCTTTCTTT.

CDR3 sequence: CASSPMDRRTDTQYF. The CDR3 coding sequence is TGTGCCAGCAGTCCGATGGACAGACGCACAGATACGCAGTATTTT. V is TRBV27 and J is TRBJ2-3; tentative D call: TRBD1 (6 bases). The length of the CDR3 is 15 residues. CDR1 is MNHEY, CDR2 SMNVEV, per germline (reference sequence). V was clipped by 5 bases and J by 1 base, with 13 bases between them.

The V gene is TRBV27, the J gene TRBJ1-1, with TRBD1 matching 8 bases. CDR3 length: 17 amino acids. The germline gives CDR1 MNHEY, CDR2 SMNVEV (reference sequence). Trimming took 5 bases from V and 3 from J; bases not matched to a gene: 14. The CDR3 DNA sequence: TGTGCCAGCAGTCAACTATCTGTGACAGGGGTCGACACTGAAGCTTTCTTT. This gives the protein CASSQLSVTGVDTEAFF.

On this clone: Additional DNA sequences in this sample encode the identical CDR3. The chain joins TRBV4-3 to TRBJ1-6; unclear D gene. The CDR3 runs to 17 residues. V lost 0 bases and J 0 bases, leaving 9 bases between the germline ends. Germline CDR1 LGHNA, CDR2 YSLEER. CDR3 DNA sequence: TGCGCCAGCAGCCAAGATCGAGGAAGCTCCTATAATTCACCCCTCCACTTT. This sequence encodes CASSQDRGSSYNSPLHF.

J is TRBJ2-2 and V is TRBV6-1, with a possible D match to TRBD2 (6 bases). CDR1 is MNHNS and CDR2 is SASEGT in the germline V gene. This CDR3 has 16 residues. Deletions cut 2 bases from V and 6 bases from J, with 16 bases between. This chain's CDR3 is CASSEPPGGSAGELFF. The CDR3 nucleotides read TGTGCCAGCAGTGAACCCCCTGGGGGGTCAGCCGGGGAGCTGTTTTTT.

V gene TRBV5-1 combines with J gene TRBJ2-7; D may be TRBD1 (5 bases). Germline V CDR1 and CDR2: SGHRS, YFSETQ. The CDR3 runs to 14 residues. V dropped 0 bases and J dropped 5 bases, with 12 bases sitting between them. The chain's CDR3 is CASSLEGRANEQYF. DNA of the CDR3: TGCGCCAGCAGCTTGGAGGGCAGGGCCAACGAGCAGTACTTC.

V gene TRBV19 combines with J gene TRBJ1-2; 8 bases align to TRBD1. V shed 8 bases, J shed 7 bases, and the junction held 9 bases outside the gene matches. CDR3 length: 13 residues. CDR1 is LNHDA and CDR2 is SQIVND in the germline V gene (reference sequence). As DNA, the CDR3 is TGTGCCAGTTGTAAGACAGGGGCTGGTGGCTACACCTTC. Its protein product is CASCKTGAGGYTF.

V is TRBV18 and J is TRBJ1-4, with a tentative D call TRBD1 (5 bases). Trimming left V 1 base short and J 7 bases short, with 25 bases between. CDR3 length: 19 amino acids. Looked up from germline, CDR1 is KGHSH and CDR2 is LQKENI. The CDR3 here is CASSPRVFREGFVGEKLFF. The DNA of the CDR3 is TGTGCCAGCTCACCACGGGTGTTCAGGGAGGGTTTTGTAGGTGAAAAACTGTTTTTT. The whole variable domain, remainder taken from reference TRBV18 and TRBJ1-4, is NAGVMQNPRHLVRRRGQEARLRCSPMKGHSHVYWYRQLPEEGLKFMVYLQKENIIDESGMPKERFSAEFPKEGPSILRIQQVVRGDSAAYFCASSPRVFREGFVGEKLFFGSGTQLSVL.

V is TRBV27 and J is TRBJ1-6; 7 nucleotides line up with TRBD1. This CDR3 comprises 14 residues. V was pared by 5 bases and J by 9 bases, with 7 bases of the junction left unmatched. The germline gives CDR1 MNHEY, CDR2 SMNVEV (reference sequence). The CDR3 protein is CASSPSDRPSPLHF. The CDR3 DNA is TGTGCCAGCAGTCCCTCGGACAGGCCTTCACCCCTCCACTTT.

The chain is built from TRBV11-2 and TRBJ2-3; D possibly corresponds to TRBD2 (7 bases). CDR1 is SGHAT, CDR2 FQNNGV, per germline. V lost 8 bases, J lost 6 bases, and 21 bases lay in between. This CDR3 has 15 amino acids. CDR3 nucleotides: TGTGCCAGCTGCGTCCGCGGGGGCCACCGGGATACGCAGTATTTT. Translated: CASCVRGGHRDTQYF.

This clone was seen just once. The gene calls are TRBV27 and TRBJ1-1; D is unclear. CDR3 length: 13 amino acids. In germline, CDR1 is MNHEY, CDR2 SMNVEV (reference sequence). The V end was cut by 2 bases, the J end by 0 bases, with 4 bases between. CDR3 protein: CASSLALNTEAFF. The CDR3 bases are TGTGCCAGCAGTTTAGCGTTGAACACTGAAGCTTTCTTT.

The chain employs TRBV7-9 and TRBJ2-3; tentatively, D is TRBD2 (6 bases). Germline CDR1 SEHNR, CDR2 FQNEAQ (reference sequence). V was clipped by 1 base and J by 6 bases, with 17 bases between them. This CDR3 is 16 amino acids long. The CDR3 DNA reads as TGTGCCAGCAGCTTAGGACTAGTCGGGGTTCAGGATACGCAGTATTTT. This sequence encodes CASSLGLVGVQDTQYF. The full variable domain, rest sourced from reference TRBV7-9 and TRBJ2-3, is DTGVSQNPRHKITKRGQNVTFRCDPISEHNRLYWYRQTLGQGPEFLTYFQNEAQLEKSRLLSDRFSAERPKGSFSTLEIQRTEQGDSAMYLCASSLGLVGVQDTQYFGPGTRLTVL.

V gene TRBV6-1 combines with J gene TRBJ1-2; unclear D gene. V lost 2 bases and J 3 bases, leaving 13 bases between the germline ends. The CDR3 covers 15 residues. CDR1 MNHNS and CDR2 SASEGT come from the germline V gene. The chain's CDR3 is CASSEWVQPYYGYTF. CDR3 in DNA: TGTGCCAGCAGTGAATGGGTACAGCCGTACTATGGCTACACCTTC.

This clone was detected once. J is TRBJ1-4 and V is TRBV5-5; TRBD1 agrees at 7 bases. V dropped 4 bases and J dropped 3; count of bases not matched to a gene: 6. CDR3 length: 15 residues. Germline assignment: CDR1 SGHKS and CDR2 YYEKEE (reference sequence). The CDR3: CASSAQTGPNEKLFF. CDR3 bases: TGTGCCAGCAGCGCCCAGACAGGGCCTAATGAAAAACTGTTTTTT.

The chain uses TRBV19 and TRBJ1-4; D is ambiguous. Germline values: CDR1 LNHDA, CDR2 SQIVND (reference sequence). This CDR3 is built from 14 residues. Trimming stripped 6 bases from V and 4 bases from J, with 12 bases between. The CDR3 protein is CASRSLLFNEKLFF. CDR3 nucleotides: TGTGCCAGTAGGTCTCTTCTATTTAATGAAAAACTGTTTTTT.

The chain joins TRBV29-1 to TRBJ2-7, with D perhaps matching TRBD2 (6 bases). The CDR3 extends over 18 amino acids. Germline assignment: CDR1 SQVTM and CDR2 ANQGSEA. Trimming took off 6 bases at V and 0 bases at J, with 27 bases between the two ends. The CDR3 region is CSVGGRRGRKLNSYEQYF. CDR3 sequence (DNA): TGCAGCGTGGGGGGACGTCGGGGAAGGAAGTTGAACTCCTACGAGCAGTACTTC.

The chain links TRBV5-6 to TRBJ1-1; 8 positions match TRBD1. This CDR3 contains 14 residues. Germline V gene data show CDR1 as SGHDT and CDR2 as YYEEEE. V shed 2 bases, J shed 7 bases, and the junction held 7 bases outside the gene matches. The CDR3 DNA sequence: TGTGCCAGCAGCTTCGGTCAGGGGGCGGATGAAGCTTTCTTT. Residues: CASSFGQGADEAFF.

The chain has TRBV2 and TRBJ1-1; perhaps TRBD1 as D (5 bases). V was trimmed by 8 bases and J by 3 bases, leaving 19 bases between them. The CDR3 is 15 amino acids. Germline CDR1 is SNHLY and CDR2 is FYNNEI. The chain's CDR3 is CASQTGGVVDTEAFF. In DNA, the CDR3 is TGTGCCAGCCAGACTGGGGGGGTGGTAGACACTGAAGCTTTCTTT.

The chain is built from TRBV24-1 and TRBJ2-2; tentative D call: TRBD1 (5 bases). The V gene lost 4 bases and the J gene lost 0 bases, with 11 bases spanning the gap. Germline CDR1 is KGHDR and CDR2 is SFDVKD. The CDR3 is 16 residues long. CDR3 sequence: CATSDTGYANTGELFF. As DNA, the CDR3 is TGTGCCACCAGTGACACAGGCTACGCGAACACCGGGGAGCTGTTTTTT.

This clone has just one count. V gene TRBV4-1 combines with J gene TRBJ1-4, with TRBD1 matching over 7 bases. Germline CDR1 and CDR2: MGHRA and YSYEKL. This CDR3 spans 15 amino acids. J was trimmed by 4 bases and V by 4 bases; bases with no gene match: 6. CDR3 in amino acids: CASSLLDRNNEKLFF. Here the CDR3 DNA reads TGCGCCAGCAGCCTTTTGGACAGGAATAATGAAAAACTGTTTTTT.

A remark on this clone: Other DNA sequences from this sample encode an identical CDR3 as well. The chain combines TRBV5-1 with TRBJ2-2; D is possibly TRBD2 (5 bases). V was pared by 2 bases and J by 2 bases, with 13 bases between. Germline values: CDR1 SGHRS, CDR2 YFSETQ. The CDR3 sequence is 16 residues long. The CDR3 here is CASSLRGTANTGELFF. The CDR3 DNA sequence: TGCGCCAGCAGCTTACGGGGAACAGCCAACACCGGGGAGCTGTTTTTT.